Below, one TCR beta chain is given with its context. This CDR3 is 11 amino acids long. The germline V gene encodes CDR1 DFQATT and CDR2 SNEGSKA (reference sequence). The V end was cut by 3 bases, the J end by 9 bases, with 9 bases between. The data are from a study of OX40 agonist ivuxolimab in advanced cancers. Study-level background: Of mixed ages from about 23 to 79 and averaging roughly 60 years, the group was 65% to 85% male.

Here immunoSEQ multiplex PCR was the method, and the copy in TCRdb shows in-frame clones only, minus some. The sample contains 65,000 to 95,000 clones, 84% of which appear only once. The J gene is TRBJ2-1, the V gene TRBV20-1; TRBD1 might be the D (5 bases). The sequencing here drew on CD4+ or CD8+ T cells sorted from blood, taken in a trial of the OX40 agonist ivuxolimab. This receptor was taken from an adult with an advanced solid tumor such as melanoma, head and neck, liver or kidney cancer. The CDR3 here is CSASLGLEQFF. CDR3 bases: TGCAGTGCTAGTTTGGGGCTTGAGCAGTTCTTC.